The 10 T cell receptor beta chains reported below all come from one sample, sequenced in a study of blood T cell repertoires in COVID-19. The repertoire was sequenced with immunoSEQ multiplex PCR; TCRdb's copy has only in-frame clones and lacks some. The sample has tens of thousands of clones; about 88% are singletons. Sequencing was carried out using peripheral blood. The receptors originated from a human donor in a cohort sampled during active COVID-19.

This sequence joins TRBV11-1 and TRBJ2-1; the match to TRBD1 covers 8 bases. CDR3 size: 15 residues. CDR1 is SGHAT and CDR2 is FQDESV in the germline V gene (reference sequence). The V segment lost 4 bases and the J segment 3 bases; nucleotides outside the gene matches: 5. The CDR3 DNA reads TGTGCCAGCAGCTCAGGACAGGGCAACTACAATGAGCAGTTCTTC. It is translated as CASSSGQGNYNEQFF.

The chain combines TRBV28 with TRBJ2-7; D is possibly TRBD2 (5 bases). The V end was cut by 8 bases, the J end by 4 bases, with 15 bases between. The CDR3 sequence is 13 residues long. In germline, CDR1 is MDHEN, CDR2 SYDVKM. CDR3 bases: TGTGCCAGCTGTCGGTTTCGGGGTTACGAGCAGTACTTC. Amino acid sequence: CASCRFRGYEQYF.

The genes are TRBV29-1 and TRBJ2-3; 7 nucleotides match TRBD1. Germline V gene lookup returns CDR1 SQVTM and CDR2 ANQGSEA. The V and J ends lost 4 bases and 0 bases, in that order; junction bases with no gene match: 4. CDR3 length: 14 residues. CDR3 region: CSVGDRASTDTQYF. The CDR3 DNA sequence: TGCAGCGTTGGGGACAGAGCCAGCACAGATACGCAGTATTTT.

A few counts support this clone. The V call is TRBV7-8, the J call TRBJ2-2, with D tentatively TRBD1 (6 bases). CDR1 and CDR2 (germline): SGHVS, FQNEAQ. Between the trimmed V and J ends, which lost 4 bases and 8 bases, there was a span of 11 bases. CDR3 size: 13 residues. The CDR3 here is CASSSTGIGELFF. The CDR3 nucleotides are TGTGCCAGCAGCTCTACAGGGATTGGGGAGCTGTTTTTT.

The rearrangement joins TRBV14 to TRBJ2-3, with D hard to call. This CDR3 comprises 15 residues. Germline V CDR1 and CDR2: SGHDN, FVKESK. V shed 2 bases and J shed 8 bases, with 17 bases lying between them. CDR3 loop: CASSQTTAAVPTQYF. CDR3 coding DNA: TGTGCCAGCAGCCAAACCACCGCCGCAGTACCTACGCAGTATTTT.

The V gene is TRBV11-2, the J gene TRBJ2-5; 12 bases match TRBD2. Germline V gene lookup returns CDR1 SGHAT and CDR2 FQNNGV. The CDR3 has 17 residues. With V trimmed by 2 bases and J by 4 bases, 8 bases remained unmatched. CDR3 DNA: TGTGCCAGCAGCTTATGGTCTAGCGGGGGGGCCGTAGAGACCCAGTACTTC. The encoded protein is CASSLWSSGGAVETQYF.

CDR3 in DNA: TGCGCCAGCAGCTTGGCCCCAGCGGGAGTCAATGAGCAGTTCTTC. Protein sequence: CASSLAPAGVNEQFF. The chain combines TRBV5-1 with TRBJ2-1, with 8 bases matching TRBD2. Trimming took 0 bases from V and 6 from J; bases not matched to a gene: 5. Germline CDR1 is SGHRS and CDR2 is YFSETQ. CDR3 length equals 15 residues.

The J gene is TRBJ2-1, the V gene TRBV11-2; D ambiguous. CDR3 length: 14 residues. V lost 1 base and J 6 bases, leaving 10 bases between the germline ends. Germline V gives CDR1 SGHAT, CDR2 FQNNGV. The CDR3 DNA follows: TGTGCCAGCAGCTTAGTTTCCCTTTCCAATGAGCAGTTCTTC. Encoded protein: CASSLVSLSNEQFF.

The V gene is TRBV12-5, the J gene TRBJ1-4; D gene unclear. With 4 bases removed from V and 8 bases from J, the gap between germline ends came to 11 bases. The germline V gene encodes CDR1 LGHNT and CDR2 FRNRAP. The CDR3 contains 13 residues. In DNA form, the CDR3 reads TGTGCTAGTGGTTGGAGGGTTAAGGAAAAACTGTTTTTT. Its protein product is CASGWRVKEKLFF.

This chain's CDR3 is CSVAPRGTGNTIYF. CDR3 nucleotide sequence: TGCAGCGTTGCTCCCAGGGGGACCGGAAACACCATATATTTT. The V gene is TRBV29-1, the J gene TRBJ1-3; 7 nucleotides match TRBD1. CDR3 length: 14 amino acids. V shed 4 bases and J 4 bases; nucleotides not matched to a gene: 7. CDR1 SQVTM and CDR2 ANQGSEA come from the germline V gene. Full variable domain (rest looked up from reference TRBV29-1 and TRBJ1-3): SAVISQKPSRDICQRGTSLTIQCQVDSQVTMMFWYRQQPGQSLTLIATANQGSEATYESGFVIDKFPISRPNLTFSTLTVSNMSPEDSSIYLCSVAPRGTGNTIYFGEGSWLTVV.